The 11 T cell receptor beta chains reported below all come from one sample, sequenced in a study of CD8+CD57+ T cells in acquired aplastic anemia. Genomic DNA templated the TCR beta VDJ and CDR3 profiling. Each CDR3 protein is one row after TCRdb ran MiXCR on the reads. The top ten clones hold approximately 44% of a sample with 200,000 or so distinct CDR3 sequences, about three fifths of them seen once. Input material: sorted CD4+, CD8+, or CD8+CD57+ T cells (not recorded which) from PBMCs. The receptors shown here come from a human donor with severe aplastic anemia or a healthy control (not recorded which).

The V call is TRBV20-1, the J call TRBJ2-1; 12 bases line up with TRBD2. The junction had 5 bases not matched to a gene; V was cut back by 7 bases and J by 4 bases. CDR3 size: 14 residues. Germline V lookup: CDR1 DFQATT, CDR2 SNEGSKA (reference sequence). In nucleotides, the CDR3 is TGCAGTGTCCCGACTAGCGGGGGATACAATGAGCAGTTCTTC. It is translated as CSVPTSGGYNEQFF.

This clonotype was seen only a few times. The chain couples TRBV6-6 to TRBJ2-5; D may be TRBD1 (6 bases). V lost 4 bases to trimming and J lost 5 bases, with 14 bases between them. Germline loops: CDR1 MNHNY, CDR2 SVGAGI (reference sequence). This CDR3 contains 14 residues. CDR3 coding DNA: TGTGCCAGCAGTTTTGGGGGCGACCTCGAGACCCAGTACTTC. Translating gives CASSFGGDLETQYF.

The rearrangement joins TRBV9 to TRBJ1-3, with 8 bases fitting TRBD1. The CDR3 totals 16 residues. Germline CDR1 SGDLS, CDR2 YYNGEE. With V trimmed by 3 bases and J by 0 bases, 5 bases remained unmatched. CDR3 nucleotide sequence: TGTGCCAGCAGCGGATGGACAGGGCCCTCTGGAAACACCATATATTTT. Translated, it gives CASSGWTGPSGNTIYF. The variable domain in full, with the rest retrieved from reference TRBV9 and TRBJ1-3, is DSGVTQTPKHLITATGQRVTLRCSPRSGDLSVYWYQQSLDQGLQFLIQYYNGEERAKGNILERFSAQQFPDLHSELNLSSLELGDSALYFCASSGWTGPSGNTIYFGEGSWLTVV.

About this clonotype: The junction departs from germline at one end; a sequencing error may be responsible. CDR3 in amino acids: CATSDSYTDTQYF. Here the CDR3 DNA reads TGTGCCACCAGTGATTCGTACACAGATACGCAGTACTTT. V is TRBV24-1 and J is TRBJ2-3; D gene uncertain. The CDR3 sequence is 13 residues long. The germline V gene has CDR1 KGHDR and CDR2 SFDVKD.

The CDR3: CASSKGATEAFF. The CDR3, as DNA: TGTGCCAGCAGTAAGGGGGCCACTGAAGCTTTCTTT. The chain joins TRBV7-2 to TRBJ1-1; 7 nucleotides agree with TRBD1. Trimming at V came to 6 bases and at J to 4 bases, leaving 2 bases not matched to a gene. This CDR3 spans 12 amino acids. CDR1 and CDR2 from the germline V gene are SGHTA and FQGNSA. Combining the CDR3 with reference TRBV7-2 and TRBJ1-1 gives the whole variable domain GAGVSQSPSNKVTEKGKDVELRCDPISGHTALYWYRQSLGQGLEFLIYFQGNSAPDKSGLPSDRFSAERTGGSVSTLTIQRTQQEDSAVYLCASSKGATEAFFGQGTRLTVV.

The chain links TRBV12-3 or TRBV12-4 to TRBJ2-7, with a weak D call TRBD2 (6 bases). The length of the CDR3 is 15 residues. The germline V and J ends were trimmed by 5 bases and 0 bases, with 14 bases remaining between them. CDR3 DNA sequence: TGTGCCAGCAGTGGGCTAGCGTCGAGCTCCTACGAGCAGTACTTC. This gives the protein CASSGLASSSYEQYF.

Many counts were recorded for this clonotype. Mismatch with germline at one junction end may stem from a read error. V usage is TRBV7-7 and J usage is TRBJ2-5; 7 bases align to TRBD1. The CDR3 has 15 amino acids. In germline, CDR1 is SSHAT, CDR2 FNYEAQ (reference sequence). The CDR3 DNA sequence: TGTGCTAGCAGCTTATCTCCGACAGGGAAGGAGACCCAGTACTTC. Amino acid sequence: CASSLSPTGKETQYF.

V is TRBV7-2 and J is TRBJ2-7, with 12 bases fitting TRBD2. This CDR3 region has 17 residues. V lost 4 bases, J lost 4 bases, and 11 bases stayed unmatched. In germline, CDR1 is SGHTA, CDR2 FQGNSA. The CDR3 DNA follows: TGTGCCAGCAGCTCAGGACTAGCGGGATCACCGGGTTACGAGCAGTACTTC. This sequence encodes CASSSGLAGSPGYEQYF.

A word on this clonotype: Just one base apart from a much larger clone, this may be a read error. This chain uses TRBV6-5 with TRBJ2-1; 7 nucleotides agree with TRBD2. The CDR3 is 13 residues long. In germline, CDR1 is MNHEY, CDR2 SVGAGI. V was pared by 7 bases and J by 10 bases, with 10 bases of the junction left unmatched. The CDR3 loop is CASMTGGVGEQFF. In nucleotides, the CDR3 is TGTGCCAGCATGACGGGAGGTGTAGGGGAGCAGTTCTTC.

A few counts support this clonotype. The CDR3 DNA follows: TGTGCCAGCAGCTTAGCCCGGGACAAAGATTCACCCCTCCACTTT. Its protein is CASSLARDKDSPLHF. V is TRBV7-9 and J is TRBJ1-6; perhaps TRBD1 as D (6 bases). The germline V and J ends were trimmed by 0 bases and 8 bases, with 11 bases remaining between them. The CDR3 spans 15 residues. CDR1 is SEHNR and CDR2 is FQNEAQ in the germline V gene (reference sequence).

The chain combines TRBV10-3 with TRBJ2-1; D is possibly TRBD2 (5 bases). CDR1 is ENHRY, CDR2 SYGVKD, per germline. The V end was cut by 3 bases, the J end by 8 bases, with 14 bases between. The CDR3 has 14 amino acids. CDR3 bases: TGTGCCATCAGTGATATGTACCCGCGGGATGAGCAGTTCTTC. Translated: CAISDMYPRDEQFF.